The present TCR beta chain was sequenced within a study of T cell changes during pregnancy in multiple sclerosis. In this sample, this clone turned up once. V was clipped by 8 bases and J by 5 bases; unmatched bases: 8. Germline loops: CDR1 PRHDT, CDR2 FYEKMQ (reference sequence). The CDR3 runs to 14 residues. Profiled with immunoSEQ multiplex PCR; TCRdb holds only in-frame clones, not every one. The sample holds 56,000 or so clones, 75% to 95% seen once. The chain joins TRBV13 to TRBJ2-1, with 8 nucleotides matching TRBD2. This clonotype was obtained from a female donor in good health, enrolled as a control in a pregnancy study. Sequences were derived from peripheral blood, sampled in the first trimester of pregnancy. CDR3: CASVGGRINNEQFF. The CDR3 bases are TGTGCCAGCGTAGGCGGGAGGATTAACAATGAGCAGTTCTTC.